This is a list of T cell receptor beta chains from one sample in a study of beta chain features in type 1 diabetes. The protocol was immunoSEQ multiplex PCR, while the TCRdb copy is restricted to in-frame clones and leaves out a portion. The sample lists tens of thousands of clones, 66% seen once, with more than 1.5% in the top ten. Material: Tregs from blood. Receptors originate from a man younger than 45 with type 1 diabetes. Some clones in this sample may be carry-over from other donors' samples. Both conserved end residues are part of each CDR3. A D gene is named only where the DNA matches it firmly. The size of a clone is reported for some rows only, either as once, few or many, or as a class for expanded clones.

d_call | j_call | v_call | clone_size | cdr3_nt | cdr3_aa
TRBD2 | TRBJ2-7 | TRBV5-4 | - | TGTGCCAGCACCGGGGGGGGATCCTACGAGCAGTACTTC | CASTGGGSYEQYF
- | TRBJ1-2 | TRBV18 | - | TGTGCCAGCTCCCCGCAAAGTAACAGCTATGGCTACACCTTC | CASSPQSNSYGYTF
- | TRBJ2-1 | TRBV2 | - | TGTGCCAGCAATATTGTAGGAGGCCGCAATGAGCAGTTCTTC | CASNIVGGRNEQFF
TRBD1 | TRBJ1-1 | TRBV19 | once | TGTGCCAGTAGTACTAACCGGGACAGACATGAAGCTTTCTTT | CASSTNRDRHEAFF
- | TRBJ2-3 | TRBV19 | - | TGTGCCAGTAGTGCAAGGGGACTCCCCCCTCCTGCCACGCAGTATTTT | CASSARGLPPPATQYF
- | TRBJ1-1 | TRBV2 | - | TGTGCCAGCAGAGAGGGCACTGAAGCTTTCTTT | CASREGTEAFF
TRBD1 | TRBJ2-4 | TRBV6-5 | - | TGTGCCAGCAGTTACTCGATCGGACAGGTCAAAAACATTCAGTACTTC | CASSYSIGQVKNIQYF
- | TRBJ2-7 | TRBV18 | - | TGTGCCAGCTCACCACCTACCCGGGATATCGAGCAGTACTTC | CASSPPTRDIEQYF
TRBD2 | TRBJ2-1 | TRBV7-9 | - | TGTGCCAGCAGCTTAGCAGCGGGGGGGCCTTTGGATGAGCAGTTCTTC | CASSLAAGGPLDEQFF
TRBD1 | TRBJ2-5 | TRBV5-1 | few | TGCGCCAGCAGCATAACCGGGACAGGGGTTCAAGAGCAGTACTTC | CASSITGTGVQEQYF
- | TRBJ2-5 | TRBV7-8 | - | TGTGCCAGCAGCCTCGACAGGAGCCAGCAGTACTTC | CASSLDRSQQYF
- | TRBJ2-7 | TRBV11-2 | once | TGTGCCAGCAGCTTAGAGCGGGGCCTGCCCTACGAGCAGTACTTC | CASSLERGLPYEQYF
- | TRBJ2-5 | TRBV9 | - | TGTGCCAGCAGCGTAGACCCGACAGGGAGGGAGACCCAGTACTTC | CASSVDPTGRETQYF
TRBD1 | TRBJ2-3 | TRBV6-6 | - | TGTGCCAGCACTCCATCCGGACAGGGCCTTAATACGCAGTATTTT | CASTPSGQGLNTQYF
- | TRBJ1-2 | TRBV7-2 | - | TGTGCCAGCAGCCCCGGAGGCGTTAGGAGCTACACCTTC | CASSPGGVRSYTF
TRBD2 | TRBJ2-7 | TRBV5-1 | - | TGCGCCAGCAGCTTGGACGGGACTAGCGTGGGCGAGCAGTACTTC | CASSLDGTSVGEQYF
- | TRBJ1-1 | TRBV19 | few | TGTGCCAGTAGTATGGACTACACTGAAGCTTTCTTT | CASSMDYTEAFF
- | TRBJ2-7 | TRBV5-1 | - | TGCGCCAGCAGGCCAGGGGTCTTGTACGAGCAGTACTTC | CASRPGVLYEQYF
- | TRBJ2-3 | TRBV7-2 | - | TGTGCCAGCAGCTTAGGCAGGGTACCAGATACGCAATATTTT | CASSLGRVPDTQYF
TRBD1 | TRBJ1-6 | TRBV7-9 | - | TGTGCCAGCAGCTTAGGAGGGGGCTCTAATTCACCCCTCCACTTT | CASSLGGGSNSPLHF
- | TRBJ1-4 | TRBV18 | few | TGTGCCAGCTCACTTACGACGGAGGGTAATGAAAAACTGTTTTTT | CASSLTTEGNEKLFF
- | TRBJ1-3 | TRBV7-2 | - | TGTGCCAGCAGCCCTCAGGGCGGAAACACCATATATTTT | CASSPQGGNTIYF
- | TRBJ1-4 | TRBV5-5 | few | TGTGCCAGCAGCTTGAGCGTCAATGAAAAACTGTTTTTT | CASSLSVNEKLFF
- | TRBJ1-4 | TRBV29-1 | - | TGCAGCGCTTCTACAGGGAGCGAAAAACTGTTTTTT | CSASTGSEKLFF
- | TRBJ2-5 | TRBV28 | few | TGTGCCAGCAGTCCCTCCCCAGAGACCCAGTACTTC | CASSPSPETQYF
- | TRBJ2-5 | TRBV7-2 | - | TGTGCCAGCAGTCCTAGAGGCGGCGAGACCCAGTACTTC | CASSPRGGETQYF
TRBD2 | TRBJ2-1 | TRBV7-2 | few | TGTGCCAGCAGCTTGAACCTCGGGGGGGCCTTCAGTGAGCAGTTCTTC | CASSLNLGGAFSEQFF
- | TRBJ1-6 | TRBV4-1 | - | TGCGCCAGCAGCCAAGGGTGGACAGATAATTCACCCCTCCACTTT | CASSQGWTDNSPLHF
- | TRBJ1-5 | TRBV9 | - | TGTGCCAGCAGCGTTGGGCTTGGTCAGCCCCAGCATTTT | CASSVGLGQPQHF
TRBD1 | TRBJ2-6 | TRBV2 | - | TGTGCCAGCCGGACAGGGGGCAACTCTGGGGCCAACGTCCTGACTTTC | CASRTGGNSGANVLTF
- | TRBJ2-1 | TRBV25-1 | few | TGTGCCAGCAGCGACTGGGGGGTGGGCAATGAGCAGTTCTTC | CASSDWGVGNEQFF
- | TRBJ1-1 | TRBV11-1 | - | TGTGCCAGCAGCCCCGGAGTAAGGAGGGCTGAAGCTTTCTTT | CASSPGVRRAEAFF
- | TRBJ1-1 | TRBV6-1 | - | TGTGCCAGCAGTATGGGGGGTAGAAGTGACACTGAAGCTTTCTTT | CASSMGGRSDTEAFF
TRBD2 | TRBJ2-3 | TRBV29-1 | - | TGCAGCGTGAAACTAGCGGGGGACACGGGAGATACGCAGTATTTT | CSVKLAGDTGDTQYF
- | TRBJ2-5 | TRBV7-9 | - | TGTGCCAGCCGATCATGGGCAGAAAAAGAGACCCAGTACTTC | CASRSWAEKETQYF
- | TRBJ1-1 | TRBV29-1 | once | TGCAGCGTCAGGGGAGCCGGGTGGACTGAAGCTTTCTTT | CSVRGAGWTEAFF
- | TRBJ2-5 | TRBV9 | once | TGTGCCAGCAGTCCCACTTATGGCCAAGAGACCCAGTACTTC | CASSPTYGQETQYF
TRBD1 | TRBJ2-2 | TRBV7-3 | - | TGTGCCTCAACAGGGGATAGTGGCACCGGGGAGCTGTTTTTT | CASTGDSGTGELFF
TRBD1 | TRBJ1-5 | TRBV27 | - | TGTGCCAGCAGTCTACGGACAGGGATGCAGCCCCAGCATTTT | CASSLRTGMQPQHF
TRBD1 | TRBJ1-2 | TRBV6-5 | few | TGTGCCAGCAATCCCGGGACAGGGATCTATGGCTACACCTTC | CASNPGTGIYGYTF
- | TRBJ2-3 | TRBV19 | - | TGTGCCAGTAGTACCCCGGGCACAGATACGCAGTATTTT | CASSTPGTDTQYF
TRBD1 | TRBJ2-5 | TRBV5-6 | - | TGTGCCAGCAGCCAATTACCCGGACAGGGGCAAGAGACCCAGTACTTC | CASSQLPGQGQETQYF
- | TRBJ2-5 | TRBV2 | - | TGTGCCAGCAGTGAGAGAACCACCAGGGAGACCCAGTACTTC | CASSERTTRETQYF
- | TRBJ2-2 | TRBV2 | - | TGTGCCAGCAGTGAGATGGGGGCAGACACCGGGGAGCTGTTTTTT | CASSEMGADTGELFF
TRBD1 | TRBJ2-6 | TRBV6-1 | - | TGTGCCGGGACAGTGAGCTCTGGGGCCAACGTCCTGACTTTC | CAGTVSSGANVLTF
- | TRBJ2-1 | TRBV9 | once | TGTGCCAGCAGCGTAGCTCTAGGGGGTCGGTACAATGAGCAGTTCTTC | CASSVALGGRYNEQFF
- | TRBJ1-5 | TRBV7-9 | few | TGTGCCAGCAGCTTAACAGGGACTCAGCCCCAGCATTTT | CASSLTGTQPQHF
- | TRBJ2-3 | TRBV11-2 | - | TGTGCCAGCAGCTTAGGACCGGCGGGGATGGCAGATACGCAGTATTTT | CASSLGPAGMADTQYF
- | TRBJ2-3 | TRBV30 | - | TGTGCCTGGGGTTTAGGCGGAGATACGCAGTATTTT | CAWGLGGDTQYF
TRBD1 | TRBJ2-5 | TRBV6-5 | - | TGTGCCAGCAGTCCCGGGACAGTAGAGACCCAGTACTTC | CASSPGTVETQYF
- | TRBJ2-7 | TRBV13 | - | TGTGCCAGCACCGAGCGGGCGACGCGGCGAGGGCAGTACTTC | CASTERATRRGQYF
TRBD2 | TRBJ2-1 | TRBV7-9 | medium-sized | TGTGCCAGCAGCGAGGGACTAGCGGGGGGCCAGGGGAATGAGCAGTTCTTC | CASSEGLAGGQGNEQFF
TRBD1 | TRBJ2-5 | TRBV23-1 | once | TGCGCCAGCAGTCTAGACAGGGGGGAGGAAGAGACCCAGTACTTC | CASSLDRGEEETQYF
TRBD1 | TRBJ2-5 | TRBV5-4 | - | TGTGCCAGCAGCTTGACCGAGGGGGCAGAGACCCAGTACTTC | CASSLTEGAETQYF
- | TRBJ2-1 | TRBV9 | - | TGTGCCAGCAGCGTAGGGAGCGGCTCCTACAATGAGCAGTTCTTC | CASSVGSGSYNEQFF